These T cell receptor beta chains were read from a single sample in a study of blood T cell repertoires in COVID-19. Clones were sequenced by immunoSEQ multiplex PCR, and TCRdb holds only the in-frame ones, with some missing. Of 150,000 to 200,000 clones in the sample, 70% to 90% were seen once. The sample comprised peripheral blood. The receptor source for this set is a man aged 60 to 69 with acute or convalescent COVID-19. CDR3s leave out the opening cysteine and the closing phenylalanine or tryptophan.

V gene: TRBV3-1/TRBV3-2; J gene: TRBJ2-1; CDR3 protein: ASSQIGLAGGPDEQF
V gene: TRBV7-9; J gene: TRBJ1-2; CDR3 protein: ASSLGQGVNYGYT
V gene: TRBV6-2/TRBV6-3; J gene: TRBJ2-2; CDR3 protein: ASSVGTSGELF
V gene: TRBV19; J gene: TRBJ1-4; CDR3 protein: ASRAGGRTTNEKLF
V gene: TRBV18; J gene: TRBJ2-7; CDR3 protein: ASSGSFRPYEQY
V gene: TRBV15; J gene: TRBJ2-7; CDR3 protein: ATSRDKSGGGSSYEQY
V gene: TRBV7-2; J gene: TRBJ2-5; CDR3 protein: ASSPGTSGSQETQY
V gene: TRBV27; J gene: TRBJ2-7; CDR3 protein: AAGQDSYEQY
V gene: TRBV5-6; J gene: TRBJ1-3; CDR3 protein: ASTGQFTGNTIY
V gene: TRBV19; J gene: TRBJ2-2; CDR3 protein: ASSWGQGSGELF
V gene: TRBV28; J gene: TRBJ1-2; CDR3 protein: ASSLPGYGYT
V gene: TRBV27; J gene: TRBJ2-7; CDR3 protein: ASSKGQKGHEQY
V gene: TRBV7-2; J gene: TRBJ2-1; CDR3 protein: ASSSRLAGVGNEQF
V gene: TRBV6-1; J gene: TRBJ2-3; CDR3 protein: ASSEASLAGGTDTQY
V gene: TRBV14; J gene: TRBJ2-7; CDR3 protein: ASQRQGGSYEQY
V gene: TRBV12-5; J gene: TRBJ1-1; CDR3 protein: ASGKDTHLNTEAF
V gene: TRBV7-6; J gene: TRBJ2-5; CDR3 protein: ASRPPQGGGETQY
V gene: TRBV5-1; J gene: TRBJ2-3; CDR3 protein: ASSLGGSYTDTQY
V gene: TRBV6-2/TRBV6-3; J gene: TRBJ2-7; CDR3 protein: ASSPGTGLSVIHEQY
V gene: TRBV4-1; J gene: TRBJ1-1; CDR3 protein: ASSQHPTGGNTEAF
V gene: TRBV4-3; J gene: TRBJ2-7; CDR3 protein: ASSPLQGSYEQY
V gene: TRBV2; J gene: TRBJ2-1; CDR3 protein: ATVLRERGDEQF
V gene: TRBV5-5; J gene: TRBJ2-5; CDR3 protein: ASSIGLSEETQY
V gene: TRBV5-4; J gene: TRBJ2-7; CDR3 protein: ASSLGRDYEQY
V gene: TRBV3-1/TRBV3-2; J gene: TRBJ2-4; CDR3 protein: ASSSGIVQY
V gene: TRBV29-1; J gene: TRBJ1-5; CDR3 protein: SVVPGQGSAQH
V gene: TRBV7-9; J gene: TRBJ2-5; CDR3 protein: ASSTDRYQETQY
V gene: TRBV11-2; J gene: TRBJ1-1; CDR3 protein: ASSFTGFTEAF
V gene: TRBV7-6; J gene: TRBJ1-4; CDR3 protein: ASSLGARTGAAKLF
V gene: TRBV7-2; J gene: TRBJ2-5; CDR3 protein: ASSLSGRSETQY
V gene: TRBV4-3; J gene: TRBJ1-1; CDR3 protein: ASSRRGQGARGTEAF
V gene: TRBV5-4; J gene: TRBJ2-7; CDR3 protein: ASSLRVRAGELYEQY
V gene: TRBV19; J gene: TRBJ2-7; CDR3 protein: ASSIVGLAGYEQY
V gene: TRBV6-5; J gene: TRBJ2-1; CDR3 protein: ASSYPSGTGTNEQF
V gene: TRBV4-3; J gene: TRBJ1-2; CDR3 protein: ASSHGANYGYT
V gene: TRBV7-9; J gene: TRBJ2-2; CDR3 protein: ASSLAGLAGPTGELF
V gene: TRBV6-6; J gene: TRBJ1-1; CDR3 protein: ASSGRDSNTEAF
V gene: TRBV11-3; J gene: TRBJ2-2; CDR3 protein: ASSSRTGAEELF
V gene: TRBV4-1; J gene: TRBJ2-1; CDR3 protein: ASSQDRDSYNEQF
V gene: TRBV10-3; J gene: TRBJ2-1; CDR3 protein: AIRPTSGEQF